The clone carrying this T cell receptor (beta chain) appeared a few times. Amplified TCR beta CDR3 regions derived from RNA transcripts. HTBI primers were used for first-round RT-PCR of the TCR CDR3. In TCRdb, the multiplex PCR reads were re-called with MiXCR into one record per CDR3 protein. The sample has approximately 620,000 distinct CDR3 sequences; 16% are singletons. Disease duration was under 3 months in the ophthalmopathy patients, who also had a Clinical Activity Score of at least 3 and a NOSPECS grade of at least 4. The data were taken from a study of T cells in Graves' hyperthyroidism and ophthalmopathy. V trimming: 0 bases; J trimming: 7 bases; junction bases outside the gene matches: 7. The CDR3 has 15 amino acids.

The material sequenced was blood. The receptor comes from a woman between 40 and 50 years old with Graves' ophthalmopathy. The chain couples TRBV12-3 or TRBV12-4 to TRBJ2-7; TRBD1 matches 9 bases. The chain's CDR3 is CASSLAYGQGWEQYF. The CDR3 DNA sequence: TGTGCCAGCAGTTTAGCTTACGGACAGGGGTGGGAGCAGTACTTC.